The 24 T cell receptor beta chains below come from one sample, sequenced in a study of control samples from healthy donors and cancer patients. The data were produced by immunoSEQ multiplex PCR, yet TCRdb's version contains in-frame clones alone and is incomplete. The table shows around 95,000 clones, with approximately 86% occurring only once. The sample was blood. The source of these receptors is a man between 25 and 39 years old in good health.

This chain connects TRBV7-3 to TRBJ2-3, with TRBD2 matching 10 bases. Germline assignment: CDR1 SGHTA and CDR2 FQGTGA. The CDR3 is made up of 17 amino acids. Trimming at V came to 2 bases and at J to 3 bases, leaving 8 bases not matched to a gene. The CDR3 region is CASSLGYSGGRTDTQYF. In DNA, the CDR3 is TGTGCCAGCAGCTTAGGTTATAGCGGGGGGCGGACAGATACGCAGTATTTT.

The gene calls are TRBV18 and TRBJ1-6, with TRBD1 identical over 7 bases. The CDR3 is made up of 16 amino acids. Germline-derived CDR1 and CDR2 are KGHSH and LQKENI. J lost 9 bases, V lost 3 bases, and 11 bases had no gene match. CDR3 protein: CASSPVQGQKGSPLHF. For the CDR3, the DNA is TGTGCCAGCTCACCGGTACAGGGACAGAAGGGTTCACCCCTCCACTTT. The full variable domain, its missing parts supplied by reference TRBV18 and TRBJ1-6, is NAGVMQNPRHLVRRRGQEARLRCSPMKGHSHVYWYRQLPEEGLKFMVYLQKENIIDESGMPKERFSAEFPKEGPSILRIQQVVRGDSAAYFCASSPVQGQKGSPLHFGNGTRLTVT.

This clone was detected only once. The J gene is TRBJ1-4, the V gene TRBV27; no firm D call. Per germline, CDR1 MNHEY and CDR2 SMNVEV (reference sequence). The CDR3 is 12 amino acids. The V end lost 2 bases, the J end lost 8 bases, and 6 bases lay between the germline ends. The CDR3 is CASSLTGEKLFF. Here the CDR3 DNA reads TGTGCCAGCAGTTTAACGGGGGAAAAACTGTTTTTT. Together with reference TRBV27 and TRBJ1-4, the CDR3 gives the full variable domain: EAQVTQNPRYLITVTGKKLTVTCSQNMNHEYMSWYRQDPGLGLRQIYYSMNVEVTDKGDVPEGYKVSRKEKRNFPLILESPSPNQTSLYFCASSLTGEKLFFGSGTQLSVL.

The chain recombines TRBV5-6 with TRBJ2-2, with 7 bases fitting TRBD2. The CDR3 runs 16 residues. Germline V lookup: CDR1 SGHDT, CDR2 YYEEEE. The V gene end was trimmed by 7 bases and the J gene end by 5 bases; junction bases not matched to a gene: 14. The CDR3 bases are TGTGCCAGCCTTAACCCCGGGGAGGGGCGGACCGGGGAGCTGTTTTTT. Amino acids: CASLNPGEGRTGELFF.

A single count supports this clone. This chain links TRBV6-4 with TRBJ1-4; D gene ambiguous. Germline loops: CDR1 MRHNA, CDR2 SNTAGT. The CDR3 contains 13 residues. V was cut by 4 bases and J by 8 bases, with 11 bases left in between. CDR3 sequence (DNA): TGTGCCAGCAGTGTGGAGGGAGGAGAAAAACTGTTTTTT. Its protein is CASSVEGGEKLFF.

The chain recombines TRBV5-1 with TRBJ1-1; the D is unclear. The germline gives CDR1 SGHRS, CDR2 YFSETQ. V was shortened by 1 base and J by 2 bases, with 9 bases between the two germline ends. The CDR3 length is 14 residues. Written as DNA, the CDR3 is TGCGCCAGCAGCTTGTCTCGGGAAAACACTGAAGCTTTCTTT. Protein: CASSLSRENTEAFF.

This chain joins TRBV3-1 (or the pseudogene TRBV3-2) and TRBJ2-3; D unclear. V was shortened by 0 bases and J by 6 bases, with 10 bases between the two germline ends. The CDR3 consists of 14 residues. Germline V gene data show CDR1 as LGHDT and CDR2 as YNNKEL (reference sequence). This chain's CDR3 is CASSQDLRRDTQYF. CDR3 nucleotide sequence: TGTGCCAGCAGCCAAGATCTGAGGCGGGATACGCAGTATTTT.

V and J are TRBV19 and TRBJ2-2; D remains ambiguous. The V end lost 6 bases, the J end lost 7 bases, and 12 bases lay between the germline ends. Germline CDR1 is LNHDA and CDR2 is SQIVND (reference sequence). The length of the CDR3 is 13 residues. CDR3 sequence reads: CASRPVSVGELFF. DNA for the CDR3: TGTGCCAGTAGGCCGGTGTCAGTCGGGGAGCTGTTTTTT.

J is TRBJ2-2 and V is TRBV28; TRBD2 matches at 9 bases. V lost 6 bases to trimming and J lost 5 bases; unmatched junction nucleotides: 10. This CDR3 spans 16 amino acids. Per the germline V gene, CDR1 is MDHEN and CDR2 is SYDVKM. CDR3 sequence reads: CASSRGRGAYTGELFF. The CDR3 nucleotides are TGTGCCAGCAGCCGCGGGAGGGGCGCATATACCGGGGAGCTGTTTTTT.

This rearrangement joins TRBV12-3 or TRBV12-4 to TRBJ1-1; TRBD1 might be the D (5 bases). The CDR3 is 11 residues long. V dropped 3 bases and J dropped 7 bases, with 6 bases sitting between them. DNA of the CDR3: TGTGCCAGCAGTTTCGGGGGTGAAGCTTTCTTT. Encoded protein: CASSFGGEAFF.

The rearrangement links TRBV30 to TRBJ2-6; D is ambiguous. This CDR3 is built from 17 residues. The germline V gene encodes CDR1 GTSNPN and CDR2 SVGIG (reference sequence). Trimming removed 0 bases at V and 0 bases at J, with 12 bases between. The chain's CDR3 is CAWSVYGGTSGANVLTF. The CDR3 DNA follows: TGTGCCTGGAGTGTATATGGCGGAACCTCTGGGGCCAACGTCCTGACTTTC.

The chain recombines TRBV6-5 with TRBJ1-5, with no clear D. V was clipped by 7 bases and J by 6 bases, with 13 bases between them. The CDR3 contains 13 residues. CDR1 and CDR2 from the germline V gene are MNHEY and SVGAGI. The CDR3 reads CASILERSQPQHF. The CDR3 nucleotides are TGTGCCAGCATCCTAGAGAGGAGTCAGCCCCAGCATTTT.

The rearrangement links TRBV3-1 (or the pseudogene TRBV3-2) to TRBJ1-6; D may be TRBD1 (6 bases). The V end lost 5 bases, the J end lost 6 bases, and 11 bases lay between the germline ends. CDR1 is LGHDT, CDR2 YNNKEL, per germline (reference sequence). CDR3 length: 14 residues. For the CDR3, the DNA is TGTGCCAGCAGCTCGGGACACCCTAATTCACCCCTCCACTTT. It encodes CASSSGHPNSPLHF.

This CDR3 is CASSEYLTGELFF. CDR3 bases: TGCGCCAGCAGCGAATATCTCACCGGGGAGCTGTTTTTT. The chain recombines TRBV5-1 with TRBJ2-2; no definite D call. The V end was cut by 4 bases, the J end by 4 bases, with 8 bases between. This CDR3 is 13 amino acids long. The germline V gene has CDR1 SGHRS and CDR2 YFSETQ.

This chain links TRBV11-2 with TRBJ1-1, with 8 bases fitting TRBD1. CDR1 is SGHAT and CDR2 is FQNNGV in the germline V gene. The junction had 3 bases not matched to a gene; V was cut back by 4 bases and J by 2 bases. The CDR3 runs 14 residues. The CDR3 DNA follows: TGTGCCAGCAGCTACGGGACAGGTAACACTGAAGCTTTCTTT. It translates to CASSYGTGNTEAFF.

V usage is TRBV3-1 (or the pseudogene TRBV3-2) and J usage is TRBJ1-6, with D perhaps TRBD1 (5 bases). The CDR3 length is 15 residues. CDR1 and CDR2 (germline): LGHDT, YNNKEL (reference sequence). V lost 3 bases to trimming and J lost 6 bases, with 12 bases between them. The CDR3 spells CASSHGQGRNSPLHF. The DNA for the CDR3 is TGTGCCAGCAGCCATGGTCAGGGTCGTAATTCACCCCTCCACTTT.

The rearrangement joins TRBV5-6 to TRBJ2-3; D uncertain. The CDR3 sequence is 13 residues long. Germline values: CDR1 SGHDT, CDR2 YYEEEE. Trimming cost V 0 bases and J 3 bases, with 5 bases left between them. CDR3 amino acids: CASSLEATDTQYF. In nucleotides, the CDR3 is TGTGCCAGCAGCTTGGAAGCTACAGATACGCAGTATTTT.

V is TRBV5-1 and J is TRBJ2-3; D might be TRBD2 (5 bases). This CDR3 region has 15 residues. V dropped 4 bases and J dropped 1 base, with 13 bases sitting between them. Germline-derived CDR1 and CDR2 are SGHRS and YFSETQ. CDR3 protein: CASSDGVGGTDTQYF. Written as DNA, the CDR3 is TGCGCCAGCAGCGACGGGGTCGGAGGCACAGATACGCAGTATTTT.

This chain uses TRBV19 with TRBJ1-5; tentative D call: TRBD1 (6 bases). Germline V CDR1 and CDR2: LNHDA, SQIVND (reference sequence). V dropped 8 bases and J dropped 1 base, with 9 bases sitting between them. This CDR3 is 13 amino acids long. In DNA, the CDR3 is TGTGCCAGTTGGACAGCGAGCAATCAGCCCCAGCATTTT. Its translation: CASWTASNQPQHF.

About this clone itself: Different DNA sequences within this sample yield the same CDR3. The CDR3 DNA reads as TGCGCCAGCAGCTTGTATGTCGGGGGGGGGAATGAGCAGTTCTTC. Its translation: CASSLYVGGGNEQFF. The chain is built from TRBV5-1 and TRBJ2-1, with 8 bases aligning to TRBD2. The CDR3 length is 15 residues. The J segment lost 7 bases and the V segment lost 1 base, leaving 7 bases of the junction unmatched. Germline V gene sequence: CDR1 SGHRS, CDR2 YFSETQ.

This clone was found a few times. The chain is built from TRBV6-1 and TRBJ2-4; maybe TRBD1 (5 bases). Trimming took off 1 base at V and 1 base at J, with 11 bases between the two ends. Germline V CDR1 and CDR2: MNHNS, SASEGT. The CDR3 is 16 residues long. The CDR3 loop is CASSEEGVGAKNIQYF. CDR3 in DNA: TGTGCCAGCAGTGAAGAAGGGGTGGGGGCCAAAAACATTCAGTACTTC.

V and J are TRBV11-2 and TRBJ2-1; no clear D. Per the germline V gene, CDR1 is SGHAT and CDR2 is FQNNGV. This CDR3 spans 14 amino acids. The ends were cut back, 3 bases at V and 5 bases at J, with 11 bases in the middle. The CDR3 is CASSFRGKNNEQFF. The CDR3 DNA reads TGTGCCAGCAGCTTTCGAGGTAAGAACAATGAGCAGTTCTTC. Supplemented by reference TRBV11-2 and TRBJ2-1, the full variable domain reads EAGVAQSPRYKIIEKRQSVAFWCNPISGHATLYWYQQILGQGPKLLIQFQNNGVVDDSQLPKDRFSAERLKGVDSTLKIQPAKLEDSAVYLCASSFRGKNNEQFFGPGTRLTVL.

The rearrangement joins TRBV11-2 to TRBJ1-6, with a weak D call TRBD1 (5 bases). The CDR3 loop spans 15 amino acids. Trimming removed 4 bases from V and 8 bases from J, with 15 bases in between. Per germline, CDR1 SGHAT and CDR2 FQNNGV. In nucleotides, the CDR3 is TGTGCCAGCAGCTCGAGCGACAGACCTTATTCACCCCTCCACTTT. Protein: CASSSSDRPYSPLHF.

The chain recombines TRBV5-4 with TRBJ2-3; D is tentatively TRBD1 or TRBD2 (5 bases each). The CDR3 extends over 15 amino acids. Germline lookup yields CDR1 SGHNT and CDR2 YYREEE (reference sequence). Trimming took off 0 bases at V and 2 bases at J, with 10 bases between the two ends. For the CDR3, the DNA is TGTGCCAGCAGCTTGGCGGGGCGGTTCACAGATACGCAGTATTTT. This translates into CASSLAGRFTDTQYF.